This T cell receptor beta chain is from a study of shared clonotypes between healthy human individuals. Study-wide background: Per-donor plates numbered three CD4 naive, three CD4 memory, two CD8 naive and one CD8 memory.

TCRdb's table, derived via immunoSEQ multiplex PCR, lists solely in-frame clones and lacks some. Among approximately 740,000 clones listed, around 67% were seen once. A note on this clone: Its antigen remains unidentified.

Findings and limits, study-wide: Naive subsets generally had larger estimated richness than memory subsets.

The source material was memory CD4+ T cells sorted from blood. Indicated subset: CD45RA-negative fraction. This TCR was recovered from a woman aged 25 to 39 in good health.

CDR3 in DNA: TGCGCCAGCAGCCGTGGGGTAGTCACTAGCGGGAGAGGGTCCTACAATGAGCAGTTCTTC. This gives the protein CASSRGVVTSGRGSYNEQFF. The rearrangement joins TRBV4-1 to TRBJ2-1; 11 bases are a match to TRBD2. This CDR3 region has 20 residues. V shed 4 bases, J shed 1 base, and the junction held 15 bases outside the gene matches. CDR1 and CDR2 (germline): MGHRA, YSYEKL.